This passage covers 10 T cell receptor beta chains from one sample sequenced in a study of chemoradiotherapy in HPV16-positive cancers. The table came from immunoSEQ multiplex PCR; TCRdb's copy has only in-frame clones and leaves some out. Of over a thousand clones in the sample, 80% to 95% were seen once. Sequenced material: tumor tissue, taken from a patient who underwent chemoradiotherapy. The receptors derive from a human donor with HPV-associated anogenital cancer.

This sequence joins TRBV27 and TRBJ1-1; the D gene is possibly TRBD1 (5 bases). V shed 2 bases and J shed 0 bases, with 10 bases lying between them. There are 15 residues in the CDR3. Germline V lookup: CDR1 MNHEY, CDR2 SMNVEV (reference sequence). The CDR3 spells CASSLKRGMNTEAFF. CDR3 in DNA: TGTGCCAGCAGTTTAAAGCGGGGGATGAACACTGAAGCTTTCTTT.

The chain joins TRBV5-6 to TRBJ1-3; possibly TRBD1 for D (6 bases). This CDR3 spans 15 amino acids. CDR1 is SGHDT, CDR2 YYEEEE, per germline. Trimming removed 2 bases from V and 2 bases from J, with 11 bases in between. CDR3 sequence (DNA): TGTGCCAGCAGCTTTACAGGGACGGCTGGAAACACCATATATTTT. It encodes CASSFTGTAGNTIYF.

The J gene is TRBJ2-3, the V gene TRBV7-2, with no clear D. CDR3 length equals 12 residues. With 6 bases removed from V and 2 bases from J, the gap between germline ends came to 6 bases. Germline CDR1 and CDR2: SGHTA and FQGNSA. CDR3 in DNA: TGTGCCAGCAGTTTATTCACAGATACGCAGTATTTT. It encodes CASSLFTDTQYF.

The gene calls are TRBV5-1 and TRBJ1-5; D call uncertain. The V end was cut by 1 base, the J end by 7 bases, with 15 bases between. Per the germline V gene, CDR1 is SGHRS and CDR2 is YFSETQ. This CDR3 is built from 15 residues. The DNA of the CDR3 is TGCGCCAGCAGCTTGTCAGGCGAGAATTCACAGCCCCAGCATTTT. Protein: CASSLSGENSQPQHF.

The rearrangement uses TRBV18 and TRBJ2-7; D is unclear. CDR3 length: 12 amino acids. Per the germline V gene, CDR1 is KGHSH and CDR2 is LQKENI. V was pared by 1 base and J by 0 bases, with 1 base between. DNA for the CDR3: TGTGCCAGCTCACCACACTCCTACGAGCAGTACTTC. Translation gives CASSPHSYEQYF.

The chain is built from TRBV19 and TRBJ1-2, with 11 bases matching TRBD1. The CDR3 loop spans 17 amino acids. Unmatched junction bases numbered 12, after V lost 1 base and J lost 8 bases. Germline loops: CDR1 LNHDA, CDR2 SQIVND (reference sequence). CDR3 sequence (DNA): TGTGCCAGTAGTATAGTCGGGTTGGGACAGGGGGAGCGCGGCTACACCTTC. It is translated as CASSIVGLGQGERGYTF. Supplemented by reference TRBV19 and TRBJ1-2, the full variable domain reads DGGITQSPKYLFRKEGQNVTLSCEQNLNHDAMYWYRQDPGQGLRLIYYSQIVNDFQKGDIAEGYSVSREKKESFPLTVTSAQKNPTAFYLCASSIVGLGQGERGYTFGSGTRLTVV.

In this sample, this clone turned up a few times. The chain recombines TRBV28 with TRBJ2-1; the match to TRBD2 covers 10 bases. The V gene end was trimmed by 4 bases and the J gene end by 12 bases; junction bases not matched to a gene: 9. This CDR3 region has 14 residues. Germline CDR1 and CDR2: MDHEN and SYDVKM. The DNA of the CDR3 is TGTGCCAGCAGTTCCCAGCGGGAGGGTGGTCGGCAGTTCTTC. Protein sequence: CASSSQREGGRQFF. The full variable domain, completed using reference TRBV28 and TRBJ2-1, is DVKVTQSSRYLVKRTGEKVFLECVQDMDHENMFWYRQDPGLGLRLIYFSYDVKMKEKGDIPEGYSVSREKKERFSLILESASTNQTSMYLCASSSQREGGRQFFGPGTRLTVL.

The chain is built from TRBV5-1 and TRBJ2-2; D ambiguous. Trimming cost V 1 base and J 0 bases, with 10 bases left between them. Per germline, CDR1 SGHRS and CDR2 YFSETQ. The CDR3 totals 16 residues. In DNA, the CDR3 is TGCGCCAGCAGCTTGACGGCCAAGACGAACACCGGGGAGCTGTTTTTT. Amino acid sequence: CASSLTAKTNTGELFF. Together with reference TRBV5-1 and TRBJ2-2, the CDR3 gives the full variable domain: KAGVTQTPRYLIKTRGQQVTLSCSPISGHRSVSWYQQTPGQGLQFLFEYFSETQRNKGNFPGRFSGRQFSNSRSEMNVSTLELGDSALYLCASSLTAKTNTGELFFGEGSRLTVL.

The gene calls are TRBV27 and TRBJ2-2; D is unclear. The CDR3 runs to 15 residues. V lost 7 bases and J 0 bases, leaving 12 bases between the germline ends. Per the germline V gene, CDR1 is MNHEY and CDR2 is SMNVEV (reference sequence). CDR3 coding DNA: TGTGCCAGCAATTACCGACGGACGAACACCGGGGAGCTGTTTTTT. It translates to CASNYRRTNTGELFF.

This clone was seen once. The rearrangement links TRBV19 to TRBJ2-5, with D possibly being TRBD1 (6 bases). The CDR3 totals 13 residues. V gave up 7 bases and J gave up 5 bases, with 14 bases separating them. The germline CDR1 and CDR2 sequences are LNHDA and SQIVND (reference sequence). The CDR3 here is CASNTGWGETQYF. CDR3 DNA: TGTGCCAGTAATACAGGGTGGGGGGAGACCCAGTACTTC. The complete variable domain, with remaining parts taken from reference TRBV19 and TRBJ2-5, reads DGGITQSPKYLFRKEGQNVTLSCEQNLNHDAMYWYRQDPGQGLRLIYYSQIVNDFQKGDIAEGYSVSREKKESFPLTVTSAQKNPTAFYLCASNTGWGETQYFGPGTRLLVL.